The 14 T cell receptor beta chains below come from one sample, sequenced in a study of a mutant IDH1 vaccine in newly diagnosed glioma. The time point is: baseline, week 1 (first vaccination visit). Treatment noted: pre-vaccination baseline after standard-of-care therapy. The data were produced by immunoSEQ multiplex PCR, yet TCRdb's version contains in-frame clones alone and is incomplete. The repertoire holds around 92,000 clones, with about four fifths as singletons. The specimen was PBMCs, collected from a glioma patient treated with radiotherapy, temozolomide or both. The source is a woman aged 50 to 65 with glioma.

V and J are TRBV10-1 and TRBJ2-3; 9 bases line up with TRBD2. Losses at the gene ends were 2 bases for V and 2 bases for J; bases not matched to a gene: 2. The CDR3 sequence is 15 residues long. Germline V gene lookup returns CDR1 WNHNN and CDR2 SYGVQD (reference sequence). CDR3 region: CASSETSGSTDTQYF. The CDR3 DNA is TGCGCCAGCAGTGAGACTAGCGGGTCCACAGATACGCAGTATTTT.

This sequence joins TRBV7-9 and TRBJ2-1, with D possibly TRBD2 on 6 matching bases. CDR3 length equals 13 residues. V shed 4 bases and J shed 3 bases, with 7 bases lying between them. The germline V gene has CDR1 SEHNR and CDR2 FQNEAQ (reference sequence). The CDR3 sequence is CASSSGGYNEQFF. CDR3 in DNA: TGTGCCAGCAGCTCCGGGGGCTACAATGAGCAGTTCTTC. The variable domain in full, with the rest retrieved from reference TRBV7-9 and TRBJ2-1, is DTGVSQNPRHKITKRGQNVTFRCDPISEHNRLYWYRQTLGQGPEFLTYFQNEAQLEKSRLLSDRFSAERPKGSFSTLEIQRTEQGDSAMYLCASSSGGYNEQFFGPGTRLTVL.

The chain combines TRBV19 with TRBJ1-2; the match to TRBD1 covers 7 bases. The CDR3 has 12 amino acids. Trimming took 10 bases from V and 3 from J; bases not matched to a gene: 5. The germline V gene encodes CDR1 LNHDA and CDR2 SQIVND (reference sequence). CDR3 sequence: CAIYRGDYGYTF. The CDR3 DNA is TGTGCCATCTACAGGGGAGACTATGGCTACACCTTC. The whole variable domain, filled in from reference TRBV19 and TRBJ1-2, reads DGGITQSPKYLFRKEGQNVTLSCEQNLNHDAMYWYRQDPGQGLRLIYYSQIVNDFQKGDIAEGYSVSREKKESFPLTVTSAQKNPTAFYLCAIYRGDYGYTFGSGTRLTVV.

This chain uses TRBV6-5 with TRBJ2-2; D ambiguous. The germline gives CDR1 MNHEY, CDR2 SVGAGI. Deletions cut 0 bases from V and 4 bases from J, with 6 bases between. This CDR3 region has 14 residues. CDR3 DNA: TGTGCCAGCAGTTACTCTCAGCTCACCGGGGAGCTGTTTTTT. It encodes CASSYSQLTGELFF.

Note on this clone: At the DNA level, this CDR3 is encoded by other sequences in the same sample as well. The rearrangement links TRBV5-1 to TRBJ1-2; TRBD1 matches 8 bases. The CDR3 totals 12 residues. Germline V lookup: CDR1 SGHRS, CDR2 YFSETQ. The V segment lost 2 bases and the J segment 6 bases; nucleotides outside the gene matches: 0. The CDR3 coding sequence is TGCGCCAGCAGCTTACAGGGGGATGGCTACACCTTC. Encoded protein: CASSLQGDGYTF. Variable domain in full (rest from reference TRBV5-1 and TRBJ1-2): KAGVTQTPRYLIKTRGQQVTLSCSPISGHRSVSWYQQTPGQGLQFLFEYFSETQRNKGNFPGRFSGRQFSNSRSEMNVSTLELGDSALYLCASSLQGDGYTFGSGTRLTVV.

The V call is TRBV28, the J call TRBJ2-5; D is perhaps TRBD1 (5 bases). This CDR3 contains 14 residues. CDR1 and CDR2 (germline): MDHEN, SYDVKM. V gave up 3 bases and J gave up 5 bases, with 13 bases separating them. CDR3 sequence: CASSLFRDPETQYF. In DNA, the CDR3 is TGTGCCAGCAGTTTGTTCAGGGATCCGGAGACCCAGTACTTC.

This clone was counted once. In nucleotides, the CDR3 is TGCGCCAGCAGCTTGCCCGGTCTCGGACGGGGGGTCTCCTACGAGCAGTACTTC. This sequence encodes CASSLPGLGRGVSYEQYF. The chain employs TRBV5-1 and TRBJ2-7; TRBD2 agrees at 7 bases. The CDR3 totals 18 residues. Unmatched junction bases numbered 13, after V lost 1 base and J lost 0 bases. Germline-derived CDR1 and CDR2 are SGHRS and YFSETQ.

This rearrangement joins TRBV7-2 to TRBJ2-5; D gene unclear. This CDR3 contains 12 residues. Germline V lookup: CDR1 SGHTA, CDR2 FQGNSA. Trimming stripped 1 base from V and 5 bases from J, with 5 bases between. The CDR3 sequence is CASSLVLETQYF. CDR3 nucleotide sequence: TGTGCCAGCAGCTTAGTCCTGGAGACCCAGTACTTC.

The genes are TRBV5-1 and TRBJ1-1, with TRBD1 as a possible D gene (5 bases). Per germline, CDR1 SGHRS and CDR2 YFSETQ. Between the trimmed V and J ends, which lost 0 bases and 6 bases, there was a span of 9 bases. The CDR3 length is 13 residues. The CDR3 coding sequence is TGCGCCAGCAGCTTGGGGACATCTCCTGAAGCTTTCTTT. It yields the protein CASSLGTSPEAFF.

The V call is TRBV27, the J call TRBJ2-7; D gene unclear. The CDR3 sequence is 14 residues long. From germline, CDR1 is MNHEY and CDR2 SMNVEV (reference sequence). With 4 bases removed from V and 5 bases from J, the gap between germline ends came to 15 bases. The CDR3, as DNA: TGTGCCAGCAGTTCCAATGACCTGACCCACGAGCAGTACTTC. Protein product: CASSSNDLTHEQYF.

The chain uses TRBV2 and TRBJ1-6; D is undetermined. The CDR3 has 14 amino acids. The V gene lost 3 bases and the J gene lost 8 bases, with 11 bases spanning the gap. The germline V gene has CDR1 SNHLY and CDR2 FYNNEI. As DNA, the CDR3 is TGTGCCAGCAGTGATGGGGAAGGGTATTCACCCCTCCACTTT. Its protein product is CASSDGEGYSPLHF.

J is TRBJ1-1 and V is TRBV18; no firm D call. Germline lookup yields CDR1 KGHSH and CDR2 LQKENI. The CDR3 spans 14 residues. V gave up 4 bases and J gave up 4 bases, with 13 bases separating them. CDR3 sequence (DNA): TGTGCCAGCTCACTAGGGATTATTCTCACTGAAGCTTTCTTT. Encoded protein: CASSLGIILTEAFF.

V and J are TRBV7-9 and TRBJ2-3; D is undetermined. The V end was cut by 4 bases, the J end by 0 bases, with 5 bases between. Looked up from germline, CDR1 is SEHNR and CDR2 is FQNEAQ (reference sequence). There are 13 residues in the CDR3. The CDR3 loop is CASSSLSTDTQYF. The CDR3 coding sequence is TGTGCCAGCAGCTCCCTCAGCACAGATACGCAGTATTTT.

The rearrangement links TRBV10-3 to TRBJ1-1; D might be TRBD1 (6 bases). V lost 6 bases to trimming and J lost 4 bases, with 15 bases between them. CDR3 length: 14 residues. Germline V gene sequence: CDR1 ENHRY, CDR2 SYGVKD. CDR3 bases: TGTGCCATCAGCCGTACTGAAGGGGGCACTGAAGCTTTCTTT. Its translation is CAISRTEGGTEAFF.